The 11 T cell receptor beta chains below come from one sample, sequenced in a study of shared clonotypes between healthy human individuals. Measured with immunoSEQ multiplex PCR; TCRdb has only the in-frame clones, and not every one. The sample shows about 680,000 clones, about 90% of them seen only once. Positive CCR7 selection of CD45RO-negative cells yielded the naive CD8 cells, and terminally differentiated effector memory CD45RA+ cells were excluded. Sequencing used naive CD8+ T cells sorted from blood. The receptors stem from a man younger than 40 in good health.

The chain has TRBV5-1 and TRBJ2-2; no definite D call. There are 13 residues in the CDR3. The germline V gene encodes CDR1 SGHRS and CDR2 YFSETQ. The V and J ends lost 4 bases and 3 bases respectively, with 7 bases between them. The CDR3 loop is CASSRLDTGELFF. The CDR3 DNA is TGCGCCAGCAGCCGACTCGACACCGGGGAGCTGTTTTTT.

This chain connects TRBV5-1 to TRBJ2-3; D is unclear. Trimming pared 1 base from V and 0 bases from J, leaving 9 bases between. CDR1 and CDR2 (germline): SGHRS, YFSETQ. The CDR3 loop spans 15 amino acids. CDR3 region: CASSLYGDSTDTQYF. For the CDR3, the DNA is TGCGCCAGCAGCTTGTACGGAGATAGCACAGATACGCAGTATTTT.

The CDR3 bases are TGTGCCACCAGCAGAGAACCCACAGGTTGGGCCTCCTATGGCTACACCTTC. It encodes CATSREPTGWASYGYTF. J is TRBJ1-2 and V is TRBV15, with a weak D call TRBD1 (5 bases). Germline V gene lookup returns CDR1 LNHNV and CDR2 YYDKDF (reference sequence). The V end was cut by 0 bases, the J end by 4 bases, with 18 bases between. This CDR3 has 17 amino acids.

The rearrangement joins TRBV9 to TRBJ1-1; 7 nucleotides line up with TRBD1. Trimming removed 4 bases from V and 6 bases from J; junction bases left unmatched: 6. Looked up from germline, CDR1 is SGDLS and CDR2 is YYNGEE. The CDR3 runs to 13 residues. The CDR3 reads CASSPETGPEAFF. The CDR3 DNA reads as TGTGCCAGCAGCCCGGAGACAGGGCCTGAAGCTTTCTTT. The full variable domain, its missing parts supplied by reference TRBV9 and TRBJ1-1, is DSGVTQTPKHLITATGQRVTLRCSPRSGDLSVYWYQQSLDQGLQFLIQYYNGEERAKGNILERFSAQQFPDLHSELNLSSLELGDSALYFCASSPETGPEAFFGQGTRLTVV.

The chain links TRBV7-9 to TRBJ2-7, with 11 positions matching TRBD2. J was trimmed by 9 bases and V by 0 bases; bases with no gene match: 13. This CDR3 has 17 residues. Germline values: CDR1 SEHNR, CDR2 FQNEAQ (reference sequence). CDR3 protein: CASSLAPGTSGSNWQYF. In DNA, the CDR3 is TGTGCCAGCAGCTTAGCGCCCGGGACTAGCGGATCAAATTGGCAGTACTTC. Full variable domain (missing parts from reference TRBV7-9 and TRBJ2-7): DTGVSQNPRHKITKRGQNVTFRCDPISEHNRLYWYRQTLGQGPEFLTYFQNEAQLEKSRLLSDRFSAERPKGSFSTLEIQRTEQGDSAMYLCASSLAPGTSGSNWQYFGPGTRLTVT.

The V gene is TRBV4-1, the J gene TRBJ1-5; maybe TRBD1 (6 bases). Germline-derived CDR1 and CDR2 are MGHRA and YSYEKL. This CDR3 is 14 amino acids long. The V end was cut by 3 bases, the J end by 6 bases, with 12 bases between. The CDR3 region has the DNA TGCGCCAGCAGCCAGGTTACAGGGTTTCAGCCCCAGCATTTT. Encoded protein: CASSQVTGFQPQHF.

This clone was observed many times. The chain links TRBV11-2 to TRBJ2-7; possibly TRBD2 for D (6 bases). The CDR3 extends over 13 amino acids. V lost 10 bases and J 5 bases, leaving 18 bases between the germline ends. Germline V lookup: CDR1 SGHAT, CDR2 FQNNGV. The CDR3 nucleotides read TGTGCCACGGGGGTTTCTTCGGTCCACGAGCAGTACTTC. This sequence encodes CATGVSSVHEQYF.

V is TRBV9 and J is TRBJ2-4; TRBD2 might be the D (5 bases). This CDR3 contains 13 residues. Germline V CDR1 and CDR2: SGDLS, YYNGEE. V lost 3 bases and J lost 8, with 12 bases in between. Here the CDR3 reads CASSAISGDIQYF. DNA for the CDR3: TGTGCCAGCAGCGCAATCTCCGGGGACATTCAGTACTTC.

The chain employs TRBV7-2 and TRBJ2-7; no clear D. The length of the CDR3 is 14 residues. The V and J ends lost 3 bases and 2 bases respectively, with 11 bases between them. The germline CDR1 and CDR2 sequences are SGHTA and FQGNSA. The CDR3 loop reads CASSFDSSTYEQYF. The DNA of the CDR3 is TGTGCCAGCAGCTTTGACTCTTCAACCTACGAGCAGTACTTC.

This clone is a singleton in its sample. The rearrangement uses TRBV10-3 and TRBJ2-2; 7 positions agree with TRBD1. The CDR3 consists of 15 residues. Germline CDR1 and CDR2: ENHRY and SYGVKD. Trimming removed 4 bases from V and 4 bases from J; junction bases left unmatched: 6. CDR3 nucleotide sequence: TGTGCCATCAGTGGAGGGGGCATCCTCACCGGGGAGCTGTTTTTT. Translation gives CAISGGGILTGELFF.

V is TRBV27 and J is TRBJ1-2; D call uncertain. CDR1 is MNHEY, CDR2 SMNVEV, per germline (reference sequence). V was shortened by 6 bases and J by 3 bases, with 11 bases between the two germline ends. The CDR3 contains 13 residues. The CDR3 loop is CASSPRMYYGYTF. In nucleotides, the CDR3 is TGTGCCAGCAGCCCGCGGATGTACTATGGCTACACCTTC.